This T cell receptor (beta chain) was captured by sequencing in a study of chronic HIV infection and antiretroviral therapy. In this sample, this clonotype turned up many times. TCRdb itself ran the 5' RACE reads through MiXCR, one entry per CDR3 protein. The profile shows about 38,000 distinct CDR3 sequences, 8.2% of them singletons. The sequence was collected from an adult who had HIV and had not received antiretroviral therapy, or was an uninfected healthy control (not recorded which). Sequencing input: peripheral blood.

CDR3 in DNA: TGTGCTAGTAGTTCTGACTACGAGCAGTACTTC. Amino acids: CASSSDYEQYF. V and J are TRBV12-5 and TRBJ2-7; D unclear. V was shortened by 8 bases and J by 3 bases, with 8 bases between the two germline ends. The CDR3 contains 11 residues. In germline, CDR1 is LGHNT, CDR2 FRNRAP. The entire variable domain, with the rest obtained from reference TRBV12-5 and TRBJ2-7, is as follows: DARVTQTPRHKVTEMGQEVTMRCQPILGHNTVFWYRQTMMQGLELLAYFRNRAPLDDSGMPKDRFSAEMPDATLATLKIQPSEPRDSAVYFCASSSDYEQYFGPGTRLTVT.